Presented here are 19 T cell receptor beta chains from one specimen sequenced in a study of PD-1 blockade in classical Hodgkin lymphoma (dated by TCRdb to 2019 to 2021). The time point label for this specimen denotes: cycle 4 day 1 (C4D1), after five to seven weeks of nivolumab. Relapse after autologous stem cell transplantation had occurred in all trial patients, and cohorts A, B and C were distinguished by prior brentuximab vedotin exposure. The library was built by means of the immunoSEQ multiplex PCR assay. TCRdb provides this immuneACCESS table in a form limited to in-frame rearrangements. Some clones are lacking; in checked studies, under half of them reflect an unresolved V gene, and why the rest are absent is not known. This sample lists about 39,000 clones; 77% were detected once. Jointly, the top ten make up around 9.5% of the sample. The sample here was peripheral blood mononuclear cells (PBMCs), taken before the fourth cycle of nivolumab. The receptors were sampled from a human donor with classical Hodgkin lymphoma.

The gene calls are TRBV6-5 and TRBJ1-6, with unresolved D. The CDR3 spans 14 residues. CDR1 is MNHEY, CDR2 SVGAGI, per germline. V lost 2 bases to trimming and J lost 7 bases, with 9 bases between them. The CDR3 loop reads CASSYLQRNSPLHF. CDR3 bases: TGTGCCAGCAGTTACCTACAGAGAAATTCACCCCTCCACTTT.

The rearrangement links TRBV11-1 to TRBJ1-1; TRBD1 matches at 7 bases. V shed 1 base, J shed 11 bases, and the junction held 7 bases outside the gene matches. Germline CDR1 is SGHAT and CDR2 is FQDESV (reference sequence). This CDR3 is 13 amino acids long. The DNA for the CDR3 is TGTGCCAGCAGCTTAGACCGGGACAGAAAGGCTTTCTTT. Amino acid sequence: CASSLDRDRKAFF.

The genes are TRBV29-1 and TRBJ2-5, with D possibly TRBD1 on 5 matching bases. Trimming pared 3 bases from V and 4 bases from J, leaving 18 bases between. This CDR3 contains 15 residues. Germline V gene data show CDR1 as SQVTM and CDR2 as ANQGSEA. Here the CDR3 reads CSVDAHLRVGETQYF. CDR3 bases: TGCAGCGTTGATGCCCACCTCAGGGTAGGAGAGACCCAGTACTTC.

The chain employs TRBV28 and TRBJ1-6; a possible D gene is TRBD1 (6 bases). This CDR3 contains 15 residues. Trimming removed 1 base from V and 9 bases from J, with 13 bases in between. The germline gives CDR1 MDHEN, CDR2 SYDVKM. Written as DNA, the CDR3 is TGTGCCAGCAGTTTATTTGGGGGCTTGGGTTCACCCCTCCACTTT. Translation gives CASSLFGGLGSPLHF.

This rearrangement joins TRBV7-8 to TRBJ2-1; D not resolved. From germline, CDR1 is SGHVS and CDR2 FQNEAQ. This CDR3 region has 15 residues. Trimming stripped 3 bases from V and 0 bases from J, with 9 bases between. The CDR3 DNA reads as TGTGCCAGCAGCTTCAGGCGGAGCTCCTACAATGAGCAGTTCTTC. Protein sequence: CASSFRRSSYNEQFF.

The genes are TRBV11-2 and TRBJ2-5, with 12 positions matching TRBD2. The junction had 6 bases not matched to a gene; V was cut back by 5 bases and J by 5 bases. CDR3 size: 15 residues. Germline CDR1 and CDR2: SGHAT and FQNNGV. The DNA of the CDR3 is TGTGCCAGCAGCGAGAGGACTAGCGGGGTGGAGACCCAGTACTTC. The encoded protein is CASSERTSGVETQYF.

This chain connects TRBV29-1 to TRBJ1-4; 7 bases are shared with TRBD1. Germline V gives CDR1 SQVTM, CDR2 ANQGSEA. J lost 11 bases, V lost 6 bases, and 12 bases had no gene match. The CDR3 consists of 13 residues. CDR3 DNA: TGCAGCGTCGACGGGACTCAGGGGGGGAAACTGTTTTTT. This encodes CSVDGTQGGKLFF. Combining the CDR3 with reference TRBV29-1 and TRBJ1-4 gives the whole variable domain SAVISQKPSRDICQRGTSLTIQCQVDSQVTMMFWYRQQPGQSLTLIATANQGSEATYESGFVIDKFPISRPNLTFSTLTVSNMSPEDSSIYLCSVDGTQGGKLFFGSGTQLSVL.

This clone came up a few times. The genes are TRBV4-1 and TRBJ1-2; D is possibly TRBD1 (5 bases). CDR1 and CDR2 from the germline V gene are MGHRA and YSYEKL. V was cut by 2 bases and J by 6 bases, with 19 bases left in between. CDR3 length equals 16 residues. In nucleotides, the CDR3 is TGCGCCAGCAGCCAACCTGCGTCCCAGGGTGAAGATGGCTACACCTTC. Protein sequence: CASSQPASQGEDGYTF.

The genes are TRBV5-3 and TRBJ1-2; 11 nucleotides align to TRBD1. TRBV5-3 is given ORF status, its function remaining uncertain. The CDR3 loop spans 14 amino acids. The ends lost 4 bases at V and 6 bases at J; junction bases unmatched: 5. Here the CDR3 reads CARSPWTGGDGYTF. In nucleotides, the CDR3 is TGTGCCAGAAGCCCTTGGACAGGGGGCGATGGCTACACCTTC.

The rearrangement uses TRBV18 and TRBJ2-7; tentatively, D is TRBD2 (5 bases). V was trimmed by 6 bases and J by 3 bases, leaving 18 bases between them. CDR3 length: 15 residues. Per germline, CDR1 KGHSH and CDR2 LQKENI. The CDR3 is CASSRDGVGGYEQYF. CDR3 coding DNA: TGTGCCAGCTCCCGAGACGGGGTGGGTGGCTACGAGCAGTACTTC.

This clone was seen a handful of times. The same CDR3 also results from other DNA sequences found in this sample. V gene TRBV20-1 combines with J gene TRBJ2-3; D gene ambiguous. Germline CDR1 is DFQATT and CDR2 is SNEGSKA (reference sequence). Trimming removed 4 bases at V and 0 bases at J, with 2 bases between. The length of the CDR3 is 11 residues. CDR3 residues: CSATSTDTQYF. The DNA for the CDR3 is TGCAGTGCTACAAGCACAGATACGCAGTATTTT.

Points on this clone: Other DNA variants within this sample encode the same CDR3. This rearrangement joins TRBV5-4 to TRBJ2-3; D perhaps matches TRBD2 (6 bases). V was trimmed by 0 bases and J by 1 base, leaving 6 bases between them. This CDR3 spans 14 amino acids. CDR1 is SGHNT, CDR2 YYREEE, per germline (reference sequence). The CDR3 DNA is TGTGCCAGCAGCTTGGGCGGGGGCACAGATACGCAGTATTTT. Encoded protein: CASSLGGGTDTQYF.

The chain carries TRBV6-6 and TRBJ2-7, with D possibly TRBD1 on 6 matching bases. Trimming stripped 9 bases from V and 4 bases from J, with 19 bases between. This CDR3 is 14 amino acids long. The germline gives CDR1 MNHNY, CDR2 SVGAGI (reference sequence). As DNA, the CDR3 is TGTGCCAGTGGACCCTGGGGGCGCGCGTACGAGCAGTACTTC. Its translation is CASGPWGRAYEQYF.

The gene calls are TRBV6-5 and TRBJ1-6; D uncertain. CDR3 length equals 15 residues. V lost 5 bases and J 1 base, leaving 9 bases between the germline ends. Germline CDR1 and CDR2: MNHEY and SVGAGI. CDR3 amino acids: CASSIRGSYNSPLHF. The CDR3 bases are TGTGCCAGCAGTATCCGGGGATCCTATAATTCACCCCTCCACTTT.

The rearrangement links TRBV2 to TRBJ2-3, with TRBD2 identical over 13 bases. In germline, CDR1 is SNHLY, CDR2 FYNNEI. V gave up 6 bases and J gave up 2 bases; unmatched junction bases: 8. The CDR3 is made up of 17 amino acids. The CDR3 nucleotides read TGTGCCAGCAGGACTAGCGGGGGGACAACTCCCACAGATACGCAGTATTTT. Translated, it gives CASRTSGGTTPTDTQYF. The variable domain in full, completed from reference TRBV2 and TRBJ2-3, reads EPEVTQTPSHQVTQMGQEVILRCVPISNHLYFYWYRQILGQKVEFLVSFYNNEISEKSEIFDDQFSVERPDGSNFTLKIRSTKLEDSAMYFCASRTSGGTTPTDTQYFGPGTRLTVL.

The chain joins TRBV11-3 to TRBJ2-5; the D call may be TRBD1 or TRBD2 (5 bases each). The CDR3 consists of 13 residues. CDR1 is SGHNT, CDR2 YENEEA, per germline. V was pared by 4 bases and J by 1 base, with 7 bases between. The CDR3 DNA is TGTGCCAGCAGCTCCGGGACCCAAGAGACCCAGTACTTC. Encoded protein: CASSSGTQETQYF.

The genes are TRBV2 and TRBJ2-7, with D perhaps TRBD1 or TRBD2 (5 bases each). V lost 7 bases and J 5 bases, leaving 18 bases between the germline ends. CDR1 is SNHLY and CDR2 is FYNNEI in the germline V gene. The CDR3 sequence is 14 residues long. CDR3 sequence: CASMGTSVGDEQYF. Written as DNA, the CDR3 is TGTGCCAGCATGGGGACCTCGGTAGGCGACGAGCAGTACTTC.

V and J are TRBV6-6 and TRBJ1-2, with no clear D. The CDR3 loop spans 13 amino acids. Germline CDR1 is MNHNY and CDR2 is SVGAGI (reference sequence). Trimming took 6 bases from V and 8 from J, leaving 16 bases between them. The CDR3 bases are TGTGCCAGCAGGTCCGATAGTCCGGCGGGCTACACCTTC. Encoded protein: CASRSDSPAGYTF.

The chain joins TRBV10-3 to TRBJ1-2; 9 bases map to TRBD1. The CDR3 length is 12 residues. V shed 6 bases and J 6 bases; nucleotides not matched to a gene: 2. The germline V gene encodes CDR1 ENHRY and CDR2 SYGVKD. CDR3 protein: CAISGTGNGYTF. CDR3 bases: TGTGCCATCAGCGGGACAGGGAATGGCTACACCTTC.